The 21 T cell receptor beta chains given below trace back to one sample, sequenced in a study of graft-versus-host responses after intestinal transplantation. The repertoire was sequenced with immunoSEQ multiplex PCR; TCRdb's copy has only in-frame clones and lacks some. Here the sample spans about 64,000 clones, 85% to 95% being singletons. Their specific antigens are unknown. Sample: unstimulated CD8+ T cells sorted from spleen or lymph node cells, taken before transplant. These receptors originate from a human donor who was the organ donor for an intestinal transplant.

The chain is built from TRBV10-3 and TRBJ2-2; a weak D match, TRBD1 (5 bases). Looked up from germline, CDR1 is ENHRY and CDR2 is SYGVKD. The CDR3 spans 18 residues. Trimming shortened V by 6 bases and J by 7 bases, and 27 bases separated the two germline ends. CDR3 DNA sequence: TGTGCCATCAGCTCAGACAGTCCGGACCTTATGGGTGTCGGGGAGCTGTTTTTT. This gives the protein CAISSDSPDLMGVGELFF.

The J gene is TRBJ1-3, the V gene TRBV4-3; the D is unclear. CDR3 size: 17 residues. Per the germline V gene, CDR1 is LGHNA and CDR2 is YSLEER. V lost 4 bases and J lost 6, with 22 bases in between. The CDR3 nucleotides read TGCGCCAGCAGCCCGTGCTTGTGTTGGAGTGGAACAAACACCATATATTTT. Its translation is CASSPCLCWSGTNTIYF.

The chain joins TRBV12-5 to TRBJ2-2, with 9 bases matching TRBD1. Germline V CDR1 and CDR2: LGHNT, FRNRAP. V dropped 4 bases and J dropped 5; count of bases not matched to a gene: 8. This CDR3 contains 16 residues. Here the CDR3 reads CASGSSGQGGTGELFF. CDR3 bases: TGTGCTAGTGGTTCATCGGGACAGGGTGGAACCGGGGAGCTGTTTTTT.

The V and J genes are TRBV5-8 and TRBJ2-7; TRBD1 is a possible D gene (5 bases). With 0 bases removed from V and 0 bases from J, the gap between germline ends came to 7 bases. Germline loops: CDR1 SGHTS, CDR2 YDEGEE. CDR3 size: 14 residues. Here the CDR3 reads CASSLGGTSYEQYF. CDR3 DNA: TGTGCCAGCAGCTTGGGGGGCACCTCCTACGAGCAGTACTTC.

The rearrangement uses TRBV27 and TRBJ2-7, with D hard to call. CDR1 and CDR2 (germline): MNHEY, SMNVEV (reference sequence). V was pared by 5 bases and J by 4 bases, with 12 bases between. The CDR3 has 13 residues. The CDR3 spells CASSHRYSYEQYF. CDR3 bases: TGTGCCAGCAGTCACAGATATTCGTACGAGCAGTACTTC.

The V and J genes are TRBV4-1 and TRBJ2-1; weak D call: TRBD1 (5 bases). V was cut by 7 bases and J by 5 bases, with 21 bases left in between. The CDR3 covers 16 residues. CDR1 is MGHRA, CDR2 YSYEKL, per germline. CDR3 region: CASKIQARWGNNEQFF. CDR3 nucleotide sequence: TGCGCCAGCAAAATCCAAGCCCGGTGGGGCAACAATGAGCAGTTCTTC.

The chain joins TRBV7-9 to TRBJ1-2; no clear D gene. CDR3 length: 15 amino acids. The V gene's germline CDR1 is SEHNR and CDR2 FQNEAQ (reference sequence). Trimming pared 5 bases from V and 3 bases from J, leaving 16 bases between. Here the CDR3 DNA reads TGTGCCAGCAGCATAATCATGTTCCGGGACTATGGCTACACCTTC. Translation gives CASSIIMFRDYGYTF. Using reference TRBV7-9 and TRBJ1-2 for the parts outside the CDR3, the full variable domain is DTGVSQNPRHKITKRGQNVTFRCDPISEHNRLYWYRQTLGQGPEFLTYFQNEAQLEKSRLLSDRFSAERPKGSFSTLEIQRTEQGDSAMYLCASSIIMFRDYGYTFGSGTRLTVV.

The gene calls are TRBV7-3 and TRBJ1-1; 7 bases agree with TRBD1. V lost 1 base, J lost 8 bases, and 7 bases stayed unmatched. The CDR3 is 14 amino acids. Germline CDR1 reads SGHTA; CDR2 reads FQGTGA. The CDR3: CASSLSGGTAEAFF. In DNA, the CDR3 is TGTGCCAGCAGCTTAAGCGGGGGGACAGCGGAAGCTTTCTTT.

The chain carries TRBV28 and TRBJ2-1; the D gene is possibly TRBD1 (6 bases). The V end was cut by 6 bases, the J end by 8 bases, with 23 bases between. Germline-derived CDR1 and CDR2 are MDHEN and SYDVKM. The CDR3 is made up of 16 amino acids. The chain's CDR3 is CASRVSERGNFYEQFF. In DNA, the CDR3 is TGTGCCAGCAGAGTAAGCGAAAGGGGGAATTTCTATGAGCAGTTCTTC.

The chain is built from TRBV7-9 and TRBJ2-7; 7 positions agree with TRBD1. Germline V gives CDR1 SEHNR, CDR2 FQNEAQ (reference sequence). V dropped 5 bases and J dropped 0; count of bases not matched to a gene: 7. This CDR3 is 15 amino acids long. DNA of the CDR3: TGTGCCAGCAGCGCATGGGACAGTCACTCCTACGAGCAGTACTTC. Translating it yields CASSAWDSHSYEQYF.

The chain joins TRBV4-3 to TRBJ2-1; D might be TRBD2 (5 bases). This CDR3 contains 16 residues. CDR1 is LGHNA, CDR2 YSLEER, per germline. Trimming removed 0 bases from V and 0 bases from J, with 9 bases in between. CDR3 amino acids: CASSQEASGSYNEQFF. The CDR3 DNA sequence: TGCGCCAGCAGCCAAGAGGCCAGCGGCTCCTACAATGAGCAGTTCTTC.

The chain combines TRBV27 with TRBJ2-7, with 7 bases fitting TRBD1. Trimming removed 6 bases from V and 1 base from J; junction bases left unmatched: 6. Germline V CDR1 and CDR2: MNHEY, SMNVEV (reference sequence). CDR3 length: 14 amino acids. The CDR3 DNA sequence: TGTGCCAGCAGGCCCGGGACAGCATCCTACGAGCAGTACTTC. It codes for CASRPGTASYEQYF.

The rearrangement joins TRBV7-9 to TRBJ1-2; TRBD1 aligns across 8 bases. CDR3 length: 16 amino acids. V dropped 1 base and J dropped 4; count of bases not matched to a gene: 8. Looked up from germline, CDR1 is SEHNR and CDR2 is FQNEAQ (reference sequence). This chain's CDR3 is CASSLDRTGRTYGYTF. The CDR3 nucleotides are TGTGCCAGCAGCTTAGACAGGACAGGGCGCACCTATGGCTACACCTTC.

The V call is TRBV6-6, the J call TRBJ1-2, with D unclear. The CDR3 consists of 14 residues. Per germline, CDR1 MNHNY and CDR2 SVGAGI (reference sequence). Trimming left V 6 bases short and J 6 bases short, with 17 bases between. CDR3 region: CASSRAGISNGYTF. CDR3 coding DNA: TGTGCCAGCAGCCGCGCGGGGATCTCTAATGGCTACACCTTC.

This chain connects TRBV19 to TRBJ1-2, with TRBD1 matching over 7 bases. V dropped 2 bases and J dropped 5; count of bases not matched to a gene: 14. The length of the CDR3 is 17 residues. CDR1 and CDR2 (germline): LNHDA, SQIVND (reference sequence). In DNA form, the CDR3 reads TGTGCCAGTAGTATAAAACTACCCGGGACAGCCAAATATGGCTACACCTTC. Amino acid sequence: CASSIKLPGTAKYGYTF.

This clone has just one count. J is TRBJ2-3 and V is TRBV13, with 9 positions matching TRBD2. V trimming: 5 bases; J trimming: 5 bases; junction bases outside the gene matches: 8. CDR3 length: 15 residues. The germline V gene has CDR1 PRHDT and CDR2 FYEKMQ (reference sequence). CDR3 DNA sequence: TGTGCCAGCAGCCCCGACAGCGGGAGGCAAGATACGCAGTATTTT. It codes for CASSPDSGRQDTQYF.

V gene TRBV19 combines with J gene TRBJ2-7; 7 bases map to TRBD1. Germline V gene data show CDR1 as LNHDA and CDR2 as SQIVND (reference sequence). J lost 4 bases, V lost 5 bases, and 14 bases had no gene match. CDR3 length equals 16 residues. Here the CDR3 DNA reads TGTGCCAGTAGTCATTACAGGGGAAGGGGATCATACGAGCAGTACTTC. As protein: CASSHYRGRGSYEQYF.

The chain is built from TRBV6-5 and TRBJ2-3; D is unresolved. The CDR3 spans 11 residues. The ends were cut back, 8 bases at V and 3 bases at J, with 6 bases in the middle. Germline V lookup: CDR1 MNHEY, CDR2 SVGAGI. The CDR3, as DNA: TGTGCCAGCCTAATAACAGATACGCAGTATTTT. It specifies CASLITDTQYF.

V and J are TRBV14 and TRBJ2-7; D is unclear. V was shortened by 0 bases and J by 0 bases, with 6 bases between the two germline ends. The CDR3 runs to 14 residues. Germline V gene lookup returns CDR1 SGHDN and CDR2 FVKESK. CDR3 residues: CASSQEPSSYEQYF. In DNA form, the CDR3 reads TGTGCCAGCAGCCAAGAGCCCAGCTCCTACGAGCAGTACTTC.

V and J are TRBV15 and TRBJ2-2; 14 nucleotides line up with TRBD2. This CDR3 has 15 amino acids. In germline, CDR1 is LNHNV, CDR2 YYDKDF (reference sequence). Trimming cost V 8 bases and J 7 bases; bases outside gene matches: 6. The CDR3, as DNA: TGTGCCACCCGGGGACTAGCGGGAGTGGGCGGGGAGCTGTTTTTT. Protein product: CATRGLAGVGGELFF.

The rearrangement joins TRBV6-5 to TRBJ2-5; D remains unclear. The CDR3 runs 13 residues. The germline CDR1 and CDR2 sequences are MNHEY and SVGAGI. V was cut by 8 bases and J by 1 base, with 11 bases left in between. CDR3 sequence reads: CASQIQAQETQYF. CDR3 sequence (DNA): TGTGCCAGCCAAATCCAGGCCCAAGAGACCCAGTACTTC.